This TCR beta chain was identified in a study of blood T cell repertoires in COVID-19. Study details: The samples span acute and convalescent COVID-19 from the United States, Italy and Spain.

Clinical history as reported by participants underpinned cohort assignment. Trimming removed 2 bases from V and 0 bases from J, with 5 bases in between. Germline V lookup: CDR1 MNHEY, CDR2 SVGEGT. CDR3 length: 15 amino acids. Per the original data handling: Counts of nucleated cells, estimated from reference gene primer amplification, were obtained. The table came from immunoSEQ multiplex PCR; TCRdb's copy has only in-frame clones and leaves some out. V and J calls and clone size follow that table, whereas D and trimming were derived from the DNA. The sample includes 200,000 or so clones, 80% to 90% seen only once; the top ten take 3.7%.

The chain recombines TRBV6-2 or TRBV6-3 with TRBJ1-6; unclear D gene. The sequenced material came from PBMCs or T cells enriched from blood (not recorded which). The clonotype comes from a woman aged 25 to 39 who had been exposed to COVID-19. CDR3 amino acids: CASSYVSSYNSPLHF. The CDR3 DNA reads as TGTGCCAGCAGTTACGTCAGCTCCTATAATTCACCCCTCCACTTT.